This T cell receptor beta chain stems from a study of blood T cell repertoires in COVID-19. Study-wide background: Samples came from the United States, Italy and Spain, spanning acute and convalescent COVID-19. From T cells, B-cell-depleted T cells, or PBMCs came the material, which was cDNA or gDNA.

V dropped 6 bases and J dropped 10 bases, with 16 bases sitting between them. CDR1 is MNHEY, CDR2 SVGAGI, per germline. The CDR3 extends over 13 amino acids. Original processing methods: Amplification of reference gene primers was used by the study to estimate nucleated cell counts. The method was immunoSEQ multiplex PCR; TCRdb's version includes in-frame clones alone and lacks a portion of them. The DNA gave D and trimming, while V, J and clone size come from that table. The repertoire holds about 150,000 clones, with about 88% as singletons. This clone has just one count. The rearrangement joins TRBV6-5 to TRBJ2-1; TRBD2 might be the D (5 bases). This receptor was identified in an older woman with acute or convalescent COVID-19. Sequencing was done on a sample of peripheral blood. The CDR3 region has the DNA TGTGCCAGCAGCACCCCGGGGATGGGGGAGCAGTTCTTC. This sequence encodes CASSTPGMGEQFF.